The present TCR beta chain was sequenced within a study of cytomegalovirus exposure and HLA in healthy donors. Looking at the study overall: The roughly 100 million unique TCR beta sequences, from about 180 million T cells, were found by an earlier analysis. Findings and caveats of the study: Reported results showed that the classifier diagnosed cytomegalovirus status with high specificity and sensitivity. Researchers had no immune exposure information except CMV serostatus available.

On this clone itself: Antigen specificity is unknown. An end of the junction does not agree with germline; a read error may underlie this.

Use of 60 Vbeta and 13 Jbeta primers characterized the PCR. TCRdb's copy holds only in-frame clones and misses some; the assay was immunoSEQ multiplex PCR. This table lists 25,000 to 40,000 clones. The sequenced sample consisted of PBMCs. This clonotype originated in a middle-aged man in good health and CMV-seronegative.

The CDR3 nucleotides read TGTGCCTGGGCCCAGGGCGGGGAGCGGGAGCAGTCCTTC. The encoded protein is CAWAQGGEREQSF. The V call is TRBV30, the J call TRBJ2-7; 8 bases map to TRBD2. CDR1 GTSNPN and CDR2 SVGIG come from the germline V gene (reference sequence). The CDR3 totals 13 residues.